Each of the 26 T cell receptor beta chains below was sequenced from the same sample in a study of cytomegalovirus exposure and HLA in healthy donors. Profiling relied on immunoSEQ multiplex PCR, and the TCRdb table lists in-frame clones only, not all of them. The sample yields about 58,000 clones, roughly 90% seen once. Sequencing was carried out using PBMCs. The receptors were gathered from a man younger than 30 in good health and CMV-seronegative.

The J gene is TRBJ2-1, the V gene TRBV11-2; D is perhaps TRBD2 (6 bases). The CDR3 is made up of 15 amino acids. Germline loops: CDR1 SGHAT, CDR2 FQNNGV. Deletions cut 0 bases from V and 8 bases from J, with 14 bases between. CDR3 sequence reads: CASSLESVSGYEQFF. DNA of the CDR3: TGTGCCAGCAGCTTAGAAAGTGTCAGCGGGTATGAGCAGTTCTTC.

V and J are TRBV6-5 and TRBJ2-1; 11 bases are a match to TRBD2. Germline V lookup: CDR1 MNHEY, CDR2 SVGAGI. This CDR3 region has 15 residues. V was clipped by 6 bases and J by 9 bases; unmatched bases: 10. For the CDR3, the DNA is TGTGCCAGCAGACCACTAGCGGGAGTAGGCGGTGAGCAGTTCTTC. As protein: CASRPLAGVGGEQFF.

Worth noting for this clone: One junction end disagrees with the germline gene, perhaps due to a read error. The chain recombines TRBV7-7 with TRBJ2-3; 7 nucleotides agree with TRBD1. CDR3 length equals 15 residues. Germline V gene sequence: CDR1 SSHAT, CDR2 FNYEAQ (reference sequence). As DNA, the CDR3 is TGTGCTAGCAGCCCGACGGGACAGTCGACAGATACGCAGTATTTT. This translates into CASSPTGQSTDTQYF.

The CDR3 DNA is TGTGCCAGCAGTGAAAGATTGGCAGGGACAGTCAGCAATCAGCCCCAGCATTTT. It is translated as CASSERLAGTVSNQPQHF. The rearrangement uses TRBV6-1 and TRBJ1-5, with 7 bases identical to TRBD1. With 2 bases clipped from V and 1 base from J, the junction kept 11 bases outside the gene matches. This CDR3 spans 18 amino acids. Germline lookup yields CDR1 MNHNS and CDR2 SASEGT.

V usage is TRBV12-5 and J usage is TRBJ1-5; no clear D gene. Between the trimmed V and J ends, which lost 1 base and 6 bases, there was a span of 10 bases. Germline V gene data show CDR1 as LGHNT and CDR2 as FRNRAP. The CDR3 totals 14 residues. The CDR3: CASGLDPPGQPQHF. The CDR3, as DNA: TGTGCTAGTGGTTTGGACCCGCCCGGTCAGCCCCAGCATTTT.

The CDR3 sequence is CASSLRGPETQYF. The CDR3 DNA is TGTGCCAGCAGCTTGAGGGGGCCAGAGACCCAGTACTTC. V and J are TRBV11-2 and TRBJ2-5; 7 nucleotides line up with TRBD1. This CDR3 has 13 amino acids. Germline CDR1 is SGHAT and CDR2 is FQNNGV. Trimming took 3 bases from V and 4 from J; bases not matched to a gene: 2.

The chain links TRBV7-3 to TRBJ2-1; 9 bases map to TRBD2. V shed 5 bases, J shed 5 bases, and the junction held 7 bases outside the gene matches. The CDR3 spans 15 residues. Germline V gene data show CDR1 as SGHTA and CDR2 as FQGTGA. CDR3 sequence reads: CASSISGSKNNEQFF. The CDR3 DNA is TGTGCCAGCAGCATTAGCGGGAGTAAGAACAATGAGCAGTTCTTC.

The V and J genes are TRBV7-2 and TRBJ2-4, with 7 bases identical to TRBD2. CDR1 is SGHTA, CDR2 FQGNSA, per germline. The CDR3 has 11 amino acids. DNA for the CDR3: TGTGCGTCGGGGGGAAAAAACATTCAGTACTTC. This gives the protein CASGGKNIQYF.

V gene TRBV7-6 combines with J gene TRBJ2-1; maybe TRBD1 (6 bases). The CDR3 is 14 amino acids. In germline, CDR1 is SGHVS, CDR2 FNYEAQ. With 1 base removed from V and 8 bases from J, the gap between germline ends came to 12 bases. CDR3 coding DNA: TGTGCCAGCAGCTTAGTTCGGTCAGGGGATGAGCAGTTCTTC. Protein: CASSLVRSGDEQFF.

The chain joins TRBV6-1 to TRBJ1-2; D remains unclear. Germline lookup yields CDR1 MNHNS and CDR2 SASEGT. This CDR3 is 16 amino acids long. V gave up 4 bases and J gave up 0 bases, with 15 bases separating them. The CDR3: CASSAVNSPSNYGYTF. Written as DNA, the CDR3 is TGTGCCAGCAGTGCGGTTAACAGCCCTTCTAACTATGGCTACACCTTC.

V and J are TRBV6-1 and TRBJ2-5; 9 bases are a match to TRBD2. The CDR3 consists of 18 residues. Trimming cost V 2 bases and J 1 base; bases outside gene matches: 11. Germline CDR1 is MNHNS and CDR2 is SASEGT. Here the CDR3 reads CASSEWWSSGSGQETQYF. For the CDR3, the DNA is TGTGCCAGCAGTGAATGGTGGAGTAGCGGGAGCGGCCAAGAGACCCAGTACTTC.

On this clone itself: Different DNA sequences within this sample yield the same CDR3. The chain carries TRBV9 and TRBJ2-7, with D tentatively TRBD1 (5 bases). The length of the CDR3 is 14 residues. Germline CDR1 is SGDLS and CDR2 is YYNGEE. Trimming took off 0 bases at V and 0 bases at J, with 7 bases between the two ends. The CDR3 DNA sequence: TGTGCCAGCAGCGTAGGGGGCAGCTCCTACGAGCAGTACTTC. This encodes CASSVGGSSYEQYF.

This chain joins TRBV12-5 and TRBJ1-5; possible D gene TRBD1, 5 bases. The V end lost 7 bases, the J end lost 3 bases, and 16 bases lay between the germline ends. The CDR3 covers 15 residues. Germline assignment: CDR1 LGHNT and CDR2 FRNRAP. The CDR3 reads CASVSQDTNNQPQHF. The CDR3 DNA reads as TGTGCTAGTGTAAGTCAGGACACGAACAATCAGCCCCAGCATTTT.

The V gene is TRBV6-5, the J gene TRBJ2-5, with a possible D match to TRBD2 (6 bases). Trimming took off 4 bases at V and 6 bases at J, with 15 bases between the two ends. Germline-derived CDR1 and CDR2 are MNHEY and SVGAGI. The CDR3 consists of 14 residues. CDR3 sequence (DNA): TGTGCCAGCAGTTCGGACTGGAGGGGAAAGACCCAGTACTTC. The encoded protein is CASSSDWRGKTQYF.

The J gene is TRBJ2-1, the V gene TRBV6-6; the D gene is possibly TRBD1 (6 bases). The CDR3 has 16 amino acids. V lost 2 bases and J 5 bases, leaving 16 bases between the germline ends. CDR1 and CDR2 (germline): MNHNY, SVGAGI (reference sequence). DNA for the CDR3: TGTGCCAGCAGTTACCCCGGACAGCGTGCTCACAATGAGCAGTTCTTC. This encodes CASSYPGQRAHNEQFF.

CDR3 region: CASRILAGVAGELFF. CDR3 sequence (DNA): TGCGCCAGCAGGATCCTAGCGGGAGTGGCCGGGGAGCTGTTTTTT. The chain has TRBV5-1 and TRBJ2-2, with TRBD2 matching 10 bases. Germline assignment: CDR1 SGHRS and CDR2 YFSETQ. The CDR3 extends over 15 amino acids. After removal of 5 bases from V and 6 bases from J, the junction contained 7 bases not matched to a gene.

The V and J genes are TRBV2 and TRBJ2-7, with 9 bases identical to TRBD1. The CDR3 length is 14 residues. CDR1 and CDR2 (germline): SNHLY, FYNNEI. V lost 2 bases, J lost 7 bases, and 6 bases stayed unmatched. CDR3 protein: CASSEWDRVGEQYF. The CDR3 DNA follows: TGTGCCAGCAGTGAATGGGACAGGGTGGGAGAGCAGTACTTC.

The J gene is TRBJ1-4, the V gene TRBV5-4; TRBD1 matches at 8 bases. Germline V gives CDR1 SGHNT, CDR2 YYREEE (reference sequence). The CDR3 runs 15 residues. After removal of 1 base from V and 8 bases from J, the junction contained 7 bases not matched to a gene. The CDR3 reads CASSLTTGEGEKLFF. CDR3 DNA sequence: TGTGCCAGCAGCTTGACGACAGGGGAGGGGGAAAAACTGTTTTTT.

V usage is TRBV30 and J usage is TRBJ2-7; weak D call: TRBD1 (7 bases). The CDR3 spans 12 residues. From germline, CDR1 is GTSNPN and CDR2 SVGIG (reference sequence). Trimming removed 2 bases at V and 7 bases at J, with 12 bases between. The CDR3 bases are TGTGCCTGGAGTCAGACAGGGAGGGAGCAGTACTTC. This sequence encodes CAWSQTGREQYF.

The chain links TRBV2 to TRBJ2-7, with D perhaps TRBD2 (5 bases). Germline CDR1 and CDR2: SNHLY and FYNNEI. With 7 bases removed from V and 0 bases from J, the gap between germline ends came to 10 bases. The CDR3 loop spans 13 amino acids. The CDR3 sequence: CASTSTASYEQYF. The CDR3 DNA sequence: TGTGCCAGCACTAGCACGGCCTCCTACGAGCAGTACTTC.

V and J are TRBV2 and TRBJ2-1; TRBD1 matches 7 bases. CDR1 is SNHLY, CDR2 FYNNEI, per germline. V gave up 3 bases and J gave up 4 bases; unmatched junction bases: 6. The CDR3 runs 15 residues. CDR3 nucleotides: TGTGCCAGCAGTGAGGTACAGGGGATTTACAATGAGCAGTTCTTC. It codes for CASSEVQGIYNEQFF.

This chain uses TRBV27 with TRBJ2-7; D may be TRBD2 (8 bases). The CDR3 is 15 residues long. V lost 8 bases and J lost 3, with 20 bases in between. Germline CDR1 MNHEY, CDR2 SMNVEV (reference sequence). CDR3 residues: CASQTGVSGIYEQYF. The CDR3, as DNA: TGTGCCAGCCAAACAGGGGTTAGCGGGATCTACGAGCAGTACTTC.

The chain has TRBV2 and TRBJ2-2; 9 bases fit TRBD2. Trimming removed 7 bases from V and 6 bases from J; junction bases left unmatched: 9. The CDR3 length is 15 residues. The germline V gene encodes CDR1 SNHLY and CDR2 FYNNEI. The CDR3 coding sequence is TGTGCCAGCACGCTAGCGGGACGGGACGCCGGGGAGCTGTTTTTT. Its translation: CASTLAGRDAGELFF. Looking up the rest from reference TRBV2 and TRBJ2-2 gives the full variable domain: EPEVTQTPSHQVTQMGQEVILRCVPISNHLYFYWYRQILGQKVEFLVSFYNNEISEKSEIFDDQFSVERPDGSNFTLKIRSTKLEDSAMYFCASTLAGRDAGELFFGEGSRLTVL.

A few counts support this clone. J is TRBJ2-2 and V is TRBV7-2; D unclear. In germline, CDR1 is SGHTA, CDR2 FQGNSA. The CDR3 totals 13 residues. V was pared by 8 bases and J by 2 bases, with 9 bases between. This chain's CDR3 is CASGTINTGELFF. CDR3 in DNA: TGTGCCAGCGGCACAATCAACACCGGGGAGCTGTTTTTT.

CDR3 protein: CASSLVLSSGANVLTF. The CDR3 nucleotides read TGTGCCAGCAGCTTGGTTTTGAGCTCTGGGGCCAACGTCCTGACTTTC. The rearrangement uses TRBV5-6 and TRBJ2-6; D remains ambiguous. The CDR3 length is 16 residues. Germline CDR1 is SGHDT and CDR2 is YYEEEE. V gave up 0 bases and J gave up 0 bases, with 7 bases separating them.

V usage is TRBV28 and J usage is TRBJ1-5; the match to TRBD1 covers 7 bases. CDR1 is MDHEN, CDR2 SYDVKM, per germline. This CDR3 spans 16 amino acids. The J segment lost 2 bases and the V segment lost 5 bases, leaving 9 bases of the junction unmatched. For the CDR3, the DNA is TGTGCCAGCAGTCCACTAGAAGGACAGGGCAATCAGCCCCAGCATTTT. Amino acids: CASSPLEGQGNQPQHF.